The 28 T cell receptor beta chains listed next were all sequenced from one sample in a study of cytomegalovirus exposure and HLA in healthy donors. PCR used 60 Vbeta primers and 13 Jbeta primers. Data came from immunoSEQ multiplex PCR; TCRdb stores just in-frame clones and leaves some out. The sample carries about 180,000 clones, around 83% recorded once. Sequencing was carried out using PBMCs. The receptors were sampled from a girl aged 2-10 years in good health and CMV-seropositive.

The CDR3: CASSFYSGVQNEKLFF. DNA of the CDR3: TGTGCCAGCAGCTTCTACTCAGGGGTTCAGAATGAAAAACTGTTTTTT. The chain couples TRBV5-6 to TRBJ1-4, with TRBD1 as a possible D gene (6 bases). Trimming removed 2 bases at V and 5 bases at J, with 16 bases between. CDR1 SGHDT and CDR2 YYEEEE come from the germline V gene. CDR3 size: 16 residues.

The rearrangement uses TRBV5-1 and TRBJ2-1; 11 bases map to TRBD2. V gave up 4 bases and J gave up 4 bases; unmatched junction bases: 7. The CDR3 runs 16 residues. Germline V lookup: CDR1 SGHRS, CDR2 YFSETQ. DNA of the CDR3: TGCGCCAGCAGCAAAGCTAGCGGGAGGAATTACAATGAGCAGTTCTTC. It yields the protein CASSKASGRNYNEQFF. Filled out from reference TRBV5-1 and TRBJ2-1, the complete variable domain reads KAGVTQTPRYLIKTRGQQVTLSCSPISGHRSVSWYQQTPGQGLQFLFEYFSETQRNKGNFPGRFSGRQFSNSRSEMNVSTLELGDSALYLCASSKASGRNYNEQFFGPGTRLTVL.

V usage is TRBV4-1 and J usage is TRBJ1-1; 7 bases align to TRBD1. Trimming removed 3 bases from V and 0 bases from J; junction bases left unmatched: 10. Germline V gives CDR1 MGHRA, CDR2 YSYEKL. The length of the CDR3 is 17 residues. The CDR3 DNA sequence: TGCGCCAGCAGCCACTTCAGGGCGGGACAGTTGAACACTGAAGCTTTCTTT. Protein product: CASSHFRAGQLNTEAFF.

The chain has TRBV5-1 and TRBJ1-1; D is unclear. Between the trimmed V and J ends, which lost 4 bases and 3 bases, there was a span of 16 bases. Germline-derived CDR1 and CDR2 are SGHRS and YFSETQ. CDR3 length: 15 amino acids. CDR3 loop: CASSLPTEPDTEAFF. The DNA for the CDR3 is TGCGCCAGCAGCCTCCCAACCGAACCAGACACTGAAGCTTTCTTT.

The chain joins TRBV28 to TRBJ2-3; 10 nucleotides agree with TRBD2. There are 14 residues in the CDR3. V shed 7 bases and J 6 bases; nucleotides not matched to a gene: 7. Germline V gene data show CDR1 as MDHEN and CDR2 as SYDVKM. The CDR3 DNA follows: TGTGCCAGCATGCGGACTAGCGGTACGGATACGCAGTATTTT. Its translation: CASMRTSGTDTQYF.

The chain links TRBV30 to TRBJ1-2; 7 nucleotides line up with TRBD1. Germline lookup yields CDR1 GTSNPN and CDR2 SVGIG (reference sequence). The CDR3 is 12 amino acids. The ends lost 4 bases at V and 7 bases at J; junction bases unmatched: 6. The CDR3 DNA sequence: TGTGCCTGGACGACAGGGTGGTCTGGCTACACCTTC. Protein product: CAWTTGWSGYTF. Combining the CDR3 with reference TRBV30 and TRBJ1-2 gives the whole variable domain SQTIHQWPATLVQPVGSPLSLECTVEGTSNPNLYWYRQAAGRGLQLLFYSVGIGQISSEVPQNLSASRPQDRQFILSSKKLLLSDSGFYLCAWTTGWSGYTFGSGTRLTVV.

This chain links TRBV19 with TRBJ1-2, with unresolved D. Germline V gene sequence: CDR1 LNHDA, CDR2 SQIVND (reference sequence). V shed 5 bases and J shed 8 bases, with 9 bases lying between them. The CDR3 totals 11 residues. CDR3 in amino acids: CASSLRHGYTF. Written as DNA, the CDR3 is TGTGCCAGTAGTCTCCGACACGGCTACACCTTC.

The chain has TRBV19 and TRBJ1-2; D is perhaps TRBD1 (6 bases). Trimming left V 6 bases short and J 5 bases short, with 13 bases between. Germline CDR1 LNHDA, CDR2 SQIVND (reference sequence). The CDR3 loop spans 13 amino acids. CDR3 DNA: TGTGCCAGTAGGTCGGGACACCTTTATGGCTACACCTTC. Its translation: CASRSGHLYGYTF.

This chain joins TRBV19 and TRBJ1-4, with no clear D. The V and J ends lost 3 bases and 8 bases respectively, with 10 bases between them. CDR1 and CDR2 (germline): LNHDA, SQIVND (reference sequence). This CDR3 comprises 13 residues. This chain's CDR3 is CASSIRVKEKLFF. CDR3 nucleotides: TGTGCCAGTAGTATTCGGGTGAAGGAAAAACTGTTTTTT.

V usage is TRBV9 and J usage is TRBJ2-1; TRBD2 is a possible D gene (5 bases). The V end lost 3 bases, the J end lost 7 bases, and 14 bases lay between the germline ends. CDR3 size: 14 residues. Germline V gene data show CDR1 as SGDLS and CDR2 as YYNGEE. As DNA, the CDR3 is TGTGCCAGCAGCGACAGACTACGGTGGAATGAGCAGTTCTTC. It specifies CASSDRLRWNEQFF.

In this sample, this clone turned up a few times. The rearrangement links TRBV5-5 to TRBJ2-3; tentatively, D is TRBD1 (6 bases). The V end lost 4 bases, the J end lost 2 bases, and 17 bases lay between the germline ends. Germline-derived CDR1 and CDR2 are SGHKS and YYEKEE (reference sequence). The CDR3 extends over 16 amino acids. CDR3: CASSRSTGSPTDTQYF. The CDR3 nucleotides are TGTGCCAGCAGCCGATCCACAGGGTCCCCCACAGATACGCAGTATTTT.

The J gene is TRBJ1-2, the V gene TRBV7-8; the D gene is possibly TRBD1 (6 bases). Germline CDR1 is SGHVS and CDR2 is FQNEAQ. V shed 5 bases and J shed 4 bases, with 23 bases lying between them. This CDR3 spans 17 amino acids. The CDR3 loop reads CASSPRGGATMGYGYTF. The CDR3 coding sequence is TGTGCCAGCAGCCCGAGAGGGGGGGCGACTATGGGCTATGGCTACACCTTC.

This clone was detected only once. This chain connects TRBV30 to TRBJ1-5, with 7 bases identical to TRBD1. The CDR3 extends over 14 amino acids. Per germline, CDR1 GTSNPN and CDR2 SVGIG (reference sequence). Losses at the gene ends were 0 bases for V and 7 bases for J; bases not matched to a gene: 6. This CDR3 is CAWSVNRGGQPQHF. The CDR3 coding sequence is TGTGCCTGGAGTGTAAACAGGGGAGGACAGCCCCAGCATTTT.

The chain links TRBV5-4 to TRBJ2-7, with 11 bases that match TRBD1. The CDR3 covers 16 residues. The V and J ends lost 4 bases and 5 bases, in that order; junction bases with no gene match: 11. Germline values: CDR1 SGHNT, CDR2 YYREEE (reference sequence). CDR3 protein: CASSMKGWDRGDEQYF. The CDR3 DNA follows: TGTGCCAGCAGCATGAAAGGCTGGGACAGGGGGGACGAGCAGTACTTC.

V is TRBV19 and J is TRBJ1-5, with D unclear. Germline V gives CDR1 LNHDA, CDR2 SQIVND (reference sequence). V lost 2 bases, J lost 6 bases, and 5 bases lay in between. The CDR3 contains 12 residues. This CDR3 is CASSILGQPQHF. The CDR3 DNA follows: TGTGCCAGTAGTATACTAGGTCAGCCCCAGCATTTT. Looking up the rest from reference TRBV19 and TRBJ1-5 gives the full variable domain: DGGITQSPKYLFRKEGQNVTLSCEQNLNHDAMYWYRQDPGQGLRLIYYSQIVNDFQKGDIAEGYSVSREKKESFPLTVTSAQKNPTAFYLCASSILGQPQHFGDGTRLSIL.

The CDR3 nucleotides are TGTGCCTGGAGCAGGCAGCCATCCTACGAGCAGTACTTC. It is translated as CAWSRQPSYEQYF. The chain links TRBV30 to TRBJ2-7; no reliable D call. This CDR3 has 13 amino acids. Germline V lookup: CDR1 GTSNPN, CDR2 SVGIG (reference sequence). V lost 3 bases and J 1 base, leaving 10 bases between the germline ends.

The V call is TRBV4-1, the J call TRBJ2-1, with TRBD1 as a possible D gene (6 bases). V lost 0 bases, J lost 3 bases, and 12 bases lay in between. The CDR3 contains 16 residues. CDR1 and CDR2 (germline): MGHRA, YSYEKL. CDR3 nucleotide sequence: TGCGCCAGCAGCCAAGATGACAGGAGGTTCTACAATGAGCAGTTCTTC. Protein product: CASSQDDRRFYNEQFF.

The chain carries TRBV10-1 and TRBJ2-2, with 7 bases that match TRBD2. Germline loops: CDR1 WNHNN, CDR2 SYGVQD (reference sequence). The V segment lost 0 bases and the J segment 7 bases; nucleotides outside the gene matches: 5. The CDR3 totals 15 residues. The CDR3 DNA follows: TGCGCCAGCAGTGAGTCGACCCCGGGAGGCGGGGAGCTGTTTTTT. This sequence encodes CASSESTPGGGELFF.

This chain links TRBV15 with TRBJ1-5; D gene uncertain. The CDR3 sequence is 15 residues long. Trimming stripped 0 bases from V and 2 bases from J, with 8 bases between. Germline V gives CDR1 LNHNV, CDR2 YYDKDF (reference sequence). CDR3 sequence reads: CATSRDGKRNQPQHF. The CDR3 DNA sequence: TGTGCCACCAGCAGAGACGGGAAGCGCAATCAGCCCCAGCATTTT.

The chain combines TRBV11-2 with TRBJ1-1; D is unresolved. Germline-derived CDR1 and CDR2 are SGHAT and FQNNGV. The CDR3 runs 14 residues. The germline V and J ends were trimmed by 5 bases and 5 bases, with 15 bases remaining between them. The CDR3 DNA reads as TGTGCCAGCAGCCCCCTTAGTTCGCGAACTGAAGCTTTCTTT. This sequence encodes CASSPLSSRTEAFF.

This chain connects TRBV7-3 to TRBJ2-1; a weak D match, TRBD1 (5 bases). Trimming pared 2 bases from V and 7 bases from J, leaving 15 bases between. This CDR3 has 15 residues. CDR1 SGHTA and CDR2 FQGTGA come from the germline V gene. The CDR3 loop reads CASSLGQGRWNEQFF. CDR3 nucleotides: TGTGCCAGCAGCTTAGGGCAGGGAAGATGGAATGAGCAGTTCTTC. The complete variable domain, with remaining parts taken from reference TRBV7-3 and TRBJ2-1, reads GAGVSQTPSNKVTEKGKYVELRCDPISGHTALYWYRQSLGQGPEFLIYFQGTGAADDSGLPNDRFFAVRPEGSVSTLKIQRTERGDSAVYLCASSLGQGRWNEQFFGPGTRLTVL.

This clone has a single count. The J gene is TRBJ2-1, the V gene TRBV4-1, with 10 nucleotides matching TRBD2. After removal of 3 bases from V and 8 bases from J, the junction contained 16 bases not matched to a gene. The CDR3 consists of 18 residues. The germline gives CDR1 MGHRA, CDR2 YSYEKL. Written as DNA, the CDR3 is TGCGCCAGCAGCCACCGCCGGCCAGCGGGGGGGACCTTAGATGAGCAGTTCTTC. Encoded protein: CASSHRRPAGGTLDEQFF.

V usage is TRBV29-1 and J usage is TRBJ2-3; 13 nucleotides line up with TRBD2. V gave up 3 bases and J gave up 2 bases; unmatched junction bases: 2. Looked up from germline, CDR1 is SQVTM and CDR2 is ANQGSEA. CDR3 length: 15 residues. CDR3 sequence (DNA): TGCAGCGTTGAGACTAGCGGGGGGCACACAGATACGCAGTATTTT. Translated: CSVETSGGHTDTQYF.

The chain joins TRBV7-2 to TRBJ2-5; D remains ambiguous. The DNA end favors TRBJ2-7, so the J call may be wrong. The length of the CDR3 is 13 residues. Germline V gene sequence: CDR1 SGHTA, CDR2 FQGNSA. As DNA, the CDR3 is TGTGCCAGCAGCTCCTCGCGCTCCTACGAGCAGTACTTC. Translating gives CASSSSRSYEQYF.

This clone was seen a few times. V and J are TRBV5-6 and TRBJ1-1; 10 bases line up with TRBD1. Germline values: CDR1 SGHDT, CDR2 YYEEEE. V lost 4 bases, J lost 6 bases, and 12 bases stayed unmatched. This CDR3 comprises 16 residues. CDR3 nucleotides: TGTGCCAGCAGCCTATTCGGGACAGGGGAAGCAGCTGAAGCTTTCTTT. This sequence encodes CASSLFGTGEAAEAFF.

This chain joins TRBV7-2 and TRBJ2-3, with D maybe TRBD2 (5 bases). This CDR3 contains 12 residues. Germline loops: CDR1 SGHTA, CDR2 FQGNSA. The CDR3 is CAERSLSDTQYF. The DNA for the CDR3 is TGTGCAGAGCGGTCGCTCTCCGATACGCAGTATTTT.

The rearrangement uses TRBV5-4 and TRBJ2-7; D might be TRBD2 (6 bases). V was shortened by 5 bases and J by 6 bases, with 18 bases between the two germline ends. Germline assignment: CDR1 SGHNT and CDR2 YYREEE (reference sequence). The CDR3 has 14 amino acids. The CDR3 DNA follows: TGTGCCAGCAGTCTTGGGGCGGGGCGGGGCGAGCAGTACTTC. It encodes CASSLGAGRGEQYF.

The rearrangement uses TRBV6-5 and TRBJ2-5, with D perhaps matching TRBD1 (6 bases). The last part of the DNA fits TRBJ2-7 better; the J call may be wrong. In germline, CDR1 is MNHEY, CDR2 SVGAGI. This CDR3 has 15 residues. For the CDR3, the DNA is TGTGCCAGCAGTTACTCCCTCGACAGGACCTACGAGCAGTACTTC. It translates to CASSYSLDRTYEQYF.